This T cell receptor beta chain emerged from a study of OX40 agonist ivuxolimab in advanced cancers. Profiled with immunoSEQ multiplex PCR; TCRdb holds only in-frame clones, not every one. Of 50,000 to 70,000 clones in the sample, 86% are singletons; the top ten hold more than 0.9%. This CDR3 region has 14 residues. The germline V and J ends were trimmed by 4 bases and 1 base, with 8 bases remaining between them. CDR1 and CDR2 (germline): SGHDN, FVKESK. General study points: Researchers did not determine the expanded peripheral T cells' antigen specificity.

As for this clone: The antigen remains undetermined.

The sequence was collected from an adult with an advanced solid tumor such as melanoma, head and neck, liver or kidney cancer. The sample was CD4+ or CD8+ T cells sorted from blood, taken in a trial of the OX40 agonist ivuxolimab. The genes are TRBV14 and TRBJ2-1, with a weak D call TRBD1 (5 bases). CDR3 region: CASSRDSSYNEQFF. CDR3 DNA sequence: TGTGCCAGCAGCCGCGACAGTTCCTACAATGAGCAGTTCTTC.